Reported below is one T cell receptor (beta chain). Criteria for exclusion of patients were uncontrolled infection, other autoimmune disease, pregnancy or lactation. The sample comes from a study of T cells in Graves' hyperthyroidism and ophthalmopathy. Amplified TCR beta CDR3 regions came from RNA transcripts. A set of HTBI primers served as the primers for a first-round RT-PCR of the TCR CDR3. One entry per CDR3 protein, called by TCRdb with MiXCR from the multiplex PCR reads. The data hold 550,000 to 700,000 distinct CDR3 sequences, with about half observed a single time. The sequence derives from an adult woman with Graves' disease, either hyperthyroidism or ophthalmopathy (not recorded which). Sequenced: peripheral blood or thyroid tissue (not recorded which).

The CDR3 spells CASSGLEDTEAFF. For the CDR3, the DNA is TGTGCCAGCAGCGGCTTGGAGGACACTGAAGCTTTCTTT. The V gene is TRBV9, the J gene TRBJ1-1, with D uncertain. This CDR3 is 13 amino acids long. V was trimmed by 3 bases and J by 3 bases, leaving 9 bases between them. Germline V gene data show CDR1 as SGDLS and CDR2 as YYNGEE.